This T cell receptor (beta chain) was profiled in a study of T cell responses to AZD1222 COVID-19 vaccine. This clone was seen just once. What it binds is not known. CDR3 length: 12 amino acids. Trimming took off 4 bases at V and 7 bases at J, with 10 bases between the two ends. The study's findings and limits: It should be noted that donors were predominantly white British and more often female, and clonal diversity was possibly underestimated. Nearly half of spike-specific TCRs reportedly target unmutated variant regions.

Sequenced by immunoSEQ multiplex PCR; TCRdb stores in-frame clones only, minus some. In the table there are over 95,000 clones, roughly 90% of which are singletons. The input for sequencing was peripheral blood, taken 28 days after the second AZD1222 dose. This chain connects TRBV12-3 or TRBV12-4 to TRBJ2-5, with D maybe TRBD2 (6 bases). The clonotype comes from an adult who received the AZD1222 COVID-19 vaccine. The CDR3 reads CASSSGTWTQYF. CDR3 in DNA: TGTGCCAGCAGTTCCGGGACTTGGACCCAGTACTTC.